Sequencing of this T cell receptor beta chain was carried out in a study of shared clonotypes between healthy human individuals. The wider study: Contributing individuals were a couple of females and three males aged 18 to 49.

The CDR3 sequence is 14 residues long. CDR1 is SEHNR and CDR2 is FQNEAQ in the germline V gene (reference sequence). V was clipped by 5 bases and J by 5 bases; unmatched bases: 9. Every contributor of samples was a Caucasian grown-up residing in Nashville, Tennessee. Generated by immunoSEQ multiplex PCR, the TCRdb table keeps only in-frame clones and is missing some. The profile shows about 480,000 clones, about 75% of them singletons. The sequenced material came from PBMCs. This receptor was obtained from a woman in her thirties or forties in good health. Some clones in this sample may be carry-over from other donors' samples. This rearrangement joins TRBV7-9 to TRBJ2-7, with 7 nucleotides matching TRBD2. Here the CDR3 DNA reads TGTGCCAGCAGCCCCAAGTGGGACTACAACGAGCAGTACTTC. It specifies CASSPKWDYNEQYF.